A selection of T cell receptor beta chains follows, all from one sample in a study of T cells after posttransplantation cyclophosphamide. Produced via immunoSEQ multiplex PCR; TCRdb's table is partial and in-frame only. In the table there are about 22,000 clones, roughly 90% of which are singletons. The sequencing here drew on PBMCs, taken after an allogeneic stem cell transplant with a calcineurin inhibitor and methotrexate. The origin of the receptors is a female patient aged 50-59 years who received an allogeneic stem cell transplant from an unrelated donor, was CMV-positive, and had chronic GVHD only. Some of the T cells might come from the graft donor. The CDR3 runs from the conserved cysteine through the conserved F or W. The order of the fields is J gene, V gene, clone size, D gene, CDR3 protein, CDR3 DNA. The D gene is left open where the match is weak. Clone size appears in some rows only: once, few, many, or a class for an expanded clone.

J gene: TRBJ2-7; V gene: TRBV28; clone size: NA; D gene: NA; CDR3 protein: CASSTPPTKHEQYF; CDR3 DNA: TGTGCCAGCAGTACACCCCCCACCAAACACGAGCAGTACTTC
J gene: TRBJ1-1; V gene: TRBV4-3; clone size: NA; D gene: TRBD1; CDR3 protein: CASSHWGQGGSTEAFF; CDR3 DNA: TGCGCCAGCAGCCATTGGGGACAGGGAGGGAGCACTGAAGCTTTCTTT
J gene: TRBJ1-1; V gene: TRBV28; clone size: NA; D gene: NA; CDR3 protein: CASSSIPGTTNTEAFF; CDR3 DNA: TGTGCCAGCAGTTCGATACCCGGGACAACGAACACTGAAGCTTTCTTT
J gene: TRBJ2-2; V gene: TRBV4-1; clone size: NA; D gene: NA; CDR3 protein: CASSQSVGVVLTGELFF; CDR3 DNA: TGCGCCAGCAGCCAAAGCGTGGGAGTAGTTCTTACCGGGGAGCTGTTTTTT
J gene: TRBJ1-3; V gene: TRBV10-3; clone size: few; D gene: NA; CDR3 protein: CAISEGGSENTIYF; CDR3 DNA: TGTGCCATCAGCGAGGGAGGGTCGGAAAACACCATATATTTT
J gene: TRBJ2-7; V gene: TRBV4-1; clone size: NA; D gene: NA; CDR3 protein: CASSHKDRSYEQYF; CDR3 DNA: TGCGCCAGCAGCCATAAAGACAGGTCTTACGAGCAGTACTTC
J gene: TRBJ1-2; V gene: TRBV28; clone size: NA; D gene: TRBD1; CDR3 protein: CASSQKQGIGGYTF; CDR3 DNA: TGTGCCAGCAGCCAAAAACAGGGGATCGGTGGCTACACCTTC
J gene: TRBJ1-6; V gene: TRBV5-1; clone size: NA; D gene: TRBD1; CDR3 protein: CASSLGQGARSPLHF; CDR3 DNA: TGCGCCAGCAGCTTGGGACAGGGGGCGAGGTCACCCCTCCACTTT
J gene: TRBJ2-4; V gene: TRBV19; clone size: NA; D gene: TRBD2; CDR3 protein: CASSSILAGGFGKNIQYF; CDR3 DNA: TGTGCCAGTAGTAGTATCCTAGCGGGAGGGTTTGGCAAAAACATTCAGTACTTC
J gene: TRBJ2-7; V gene: TRBV2; clone size: once; D gene: TRBD2; CDR3 protein: CASSVGLAVSGEQYF; CDR3 DNA: TGTGCCAGCAGTGTAGGCCTAGCGGTTTCGGGGGAGCAGTACTTC
J gene: TRBJ2-1; V gene: TRBV28; clone size: NA; D gene: TRBD2; CDR3 protein: CASRWARGLAGLWFF; CDR3 DNA: TGTGCCAGCAGATGGGCCCGGGGACTAGCGGGTCTTTGGTTCTTC
J gene: TRBJ2-3; V gene: TRBV6-6; clone size: NA; D gene: NA; CDR3 protein: CASTPRELGDTQYF; CDR3 DNA: TGTGCCAGCACCCCACGGGAGTTGGGAGATACGCAGTATTTT
J gene: TRBJ1-5; V gene: TRBV4-2; clone size: NA; D gene: NA; CDR3 protein: CASSHAAEGGNQPQHF; CDR3 DNA: TGTGCCAGCAGCCACGCGGCGGAGGGAGGCAATCAGCCCCAGCATTTT
J gene: TRBJ2-7; V gene: TRBV7-9; clone size: NA; D gene: NA; CDR3 protein: CASSYGGQEYEQYF; CDR3 DNA: TGTGCCAGCAGCTACGGGGGGCAAGAGTACGAGCAGTACTTC
J gene: TRBJ2-7; V gene: TRBV5-1; clone size: once; D gene: TRBD1; CDR3 protein: CASSTTGAEQYF; CDR3 DNA: TGCGCCAGCAGCACTACAGGGGCCGAGCAGTACTTC
J gene: TRBJ1-2; V gene: TRBV28; clone size: NA; D gene: TRBD1; CDR3 protein: CASSDWDSPNPYGYTF; CDR3 DNA: TGTGCCAGCAGTGATTGGGACAGCCCCAATCCCTATGGCTACACCTTC
J gene: TRBJ2-2; V gene: TRBV5-5; clone size: NA; D gene: NA; CDR3 protein: CASSLWGDTGELFF; CDR3 DNA: TGTGCCAGCAGCTTGTGGGGGGACACCGGGGAGCTGTTTTTT
J gene: TRBJ2-7; V gene: TRBV11-2; clone size: NA; D gene: NA; CDR3 protein: CASSPQGSYEQYF; CDR3 DNA: TGTGCCAGCAGCCCGCAGGGTTCCTACGAGCAGTACTTC
J gene: TRBJ2-5; V gene: TRBV4-3; clone size: NA; D gene: TRBD2; CDR3 protein: CASSRGLAETQYF; CDR3 DNA: TGCGCCAGCAGCAGGGGACTAGCAGAGACCCAGTACTTC
J gene: TRBJ2-7; V gene: TRBV18; clone size: NA; D gene: TRBD2; CDR3 protein: CASSRRSGRAYEQYF; CDR3 DNA: TGTGCCAGCTCGCGTCGAAGCGGGAGGGCCTACGAGCAGTACTTC
J gene: TRBJ1-6; V gene: TRBV28; clone size: NA; D gene: NA; CDR3 protein: CASSIGGNSPLHF; CDR3 DNA: TGTGCCAGCAGCATAGGAGGGAACTCACCCCTCCACTTT
J gene: TRBJ2-3; V gene: TRBV18; clone size: NA; D gene: TRBD2; CDR3 protein: CASSPIGAGGPEDTQYF; CDR3 DNA: TGTGCCAGCTCACCGATCGGGGCGGGAGGGCCCGAAGATACGCAGTATTTT
J gene: TRBJ2-7; V gene: TRBV7-2; clone size: NA; D gene: TRBD1; CDR3 protein: CASSSRDSSYEQYF; CDR3 DNA: TGTGCCAGCAGCTCCAGGGACAGTTCCTACGAGCAGTACTTC
J gene: TRBJ1-4; V gene: TRBV5-1; clone size: NA; D gene: NA; CDR3 protein: CASSLGGTGVRNEKLFF; CDR3 DNA: TGCGCCAGCAGCTTGGGGGGAACCGGGGTTAGGAACGAAAAACTGTTTTTT
J gene: TRBJ2-3; V gene: TRBV4-3; clone size: NA; D gene: TRBD2; CDR3 protein: CASSQEIQREALSTDTQYF; CDR3 DNA: TGCGCCAGCAGCCAAGAGATCCAGCGGGAGGCCTTGAGCACAGATACGCAGTATTTT
J gene: TRBJ2-1; V gene: TRBV28; clone size: NA; D gene: TRBD2; CDR3 protein: CASSYSGRPYNEQFF; CDR3 DNA: TGTGCCAGCAGCTATAGCGGGAGACCCTACAATGAGCAGTTCTTC
J gene: TRBJ2-7; V gene: TRBV5-4; clone size: NA; D gene: NA; CDR3 protein: CASSLAGAGAVYEQYF; CDR3 DNA: TGTGCCAGCAGCTTGGCGGGGGCGGGAGCTGTGTACGAGCAGTACTTC
J gene: TRBJ2-5; V gene: TRBV11-2; clone size: NA; D gene: NA; CDR3 protein: CASSPPPNGETQYF; CDR3 DNA: TGTGCCAGCAGCCCACCACCCAACGGAGAGACCCAGTACTTC
J gene: TRBJ2-7; V gene: TRBV19; clone size: NA; D gene: NA; CDR3 protein: CASSIVRGSSYEQYF; CDR3 DNA: TGTGCCAGTAGTATAGTAAGGGGGAGCTCCTACGAGCAGTACTTC
J gene: TRBJ1-5; V gene: TRBV5-3; clone size: NA; D gene: NA; CDR3 protein: CARSASGKWNQPQHF; CDR3 DNA: TGTGCCAGAAGCGCCTCAGGGAAATGGAATCAGCCCCAGCATTTT
J gene: TRBJ1-4; V gene: TRBV2; clone size: NA; D gene: TRBD1; CDR3 protein: CASGSPTGVGTNEKLFF; CDR3 DNA: TGTGCCAGCGGGTCCCCGACAGGGGTGGGAACTAATGAAAAACTGTTTTTT
J gene: TRBJ2-3; V gene: TRBV5-1; clone size: NA; D gene: TRBD2; CDR3 protein: CASKTSGSFTDTQYF; CDR3 DNA: TGCGCCAGCAAGACTAGCGGGAGCTTCACAGATACGCAGTATTTT
J gene: TRBJ2-7; V gene: TRBV7-6; clone size: NA; D gene: NA; CDR3 protein: CASSFSSYAVSYEQYF; CDR3 DNA: TGTGCCAGCAGCTTTAGTTCGTATGCGGTCTCCTACGAGCAGTACTTC
J gene: TRBJ2-7; V gene: TRBV28; clone size: NA; D gene: NA; CDR3 protein: CASSLAVYEQYF; CDR3 DNA: TGTGCCAGCAGCTTGGCGGTCTACGAGCAGTACTTC
J gene: TRBJ1-1; V gene: TRBV5-5; clone size: medium-sized; D gene: NA; CDR3 protein: CASSLQRMNTEAFF; CDR3 DNA: TGTGCCAGCAGCTTGCAGAGGATGAACACTGAAGCTTTCTTT
J gene: TRBJ1-1; V gene: TRBV5-6; clone size: NA; D gene: TRBD1; CDR3 protein: CASSTRGQALPKAFF; CDR3 DNA: TGTGCCAGCAGCACCAGAGGACAGGCCCTCCCTAAAGCTTTCTTT
J gene: TRBJ2-7; V gene: TRBV19; clone size: NA; D gene: TRBD1; CDR3 protein: CASRLGQVIYEQYF; CDR3 DNA: TGTGCCAGTAGGCTGGGACAGGTGATCTACGAGCAGTACTTC
J gene: TRBJ2-1; V gene: TRBV18; clone size: NA; D gene: NA; CDR3 protein: CASSPPVATYNEQFF; CDR3 DNA: TGTGCCAGCTCACCCCCCGTCGCGACCTACAATGAGCAGTTCTTC
J gene: TRBJ2-3; V gene: TRBV7-9; clone size: NA; D gene: NA; CDR3 protein: CASSSPGQITDTQYF; CDR3 DNA: TGTGCCAGCAGCTCCCCCGGACAAATCACAGATACGCAGTATTTT
J gene: TRBJ2-2; V gene: TRBV6-1; clone size: NA; D gene: NA; CDR3 protein: CASRRDSNTGELFF; CDR3 DNA: TGTGCCAGCAGGCGGGACAGCAACACCGGGGAGCTGTTTTTT
J gene: TRBJ2-1; V gene: TRBV30; clone size: once; D gene: NA; CDR3 protein: CAWSVKGLSSYNEQFF; CDR3 DNA: TGTGCCTGGAGTGTAAAGGGGTTGAGCTCCTACAATGAGCAGTTCTTC
J gene: TRBJ1-1; V gene: TRBV7-2; clone size: NA; D gene: TRBD1; CDR3 protein: CASSTSGTVNTEAFF; CDR3 DNA: TGTGCCAGCAGCACGTCCGGGACAGTGAACACTGAAGCTTTCTTT
J gene: TRBJ2-7; V gene: TRBV28; clone size: NA; D gene: TRBD2; CDR3 protein: CASSLGTSGSQANPYEQYF; CDR3 DNA: TGTGCCAGCAGTTTAGGGACTAGCGGCAGCCAAGCCAACCCCTACGAGCAGTACTTC
J gene: TRBJ2-1; V gene: TRBV19; clone size: NA; D gene: TRBD2; CDR3 protein: CASKPGLDYNEQFF; CDR3 DNA: TGTGCCAGTAAACCGGGACTAGACTACAATGAGCAGTTCTTC
J gene: TRBJ2-2; V gene: TRBV7-9; clone size: NA; D gene: TRBD2; CDR3 protein: CASSLFAGVIGELFF; CDR3 DNA: TGTGCCAGCAGCTTATTTGCGGGAGTGATCGGGGAGCTGTTTTTT
J gene: TRBJ2-3; V gene: TRBV9; clone size: NA; D gene: NA; CDR3 protein: CASSYSSTDTQYF; CDR3 DNA: TGTGCCAGCAGTTACTCGAGCACAGATACGCAGTATTTT
J gene: TRBJ1-4; V gene: TRBV7-9; clone size: medium-sized; D gene: NA; CDR3 protein: CASSLRTARNEKLFF; CDR3 DNA: TGTGCCAGCAGCTTAAGGACAGCGAGAAATGAAAAACTGTTTTTT
J gene: TRBJ2-7; V gene: TRBV6-5; clone size: NA; D gene: NA; CDR3 protein: CASTYAVGGSYEQYF; CDR3 DNA: TGTGCCAGCACTTACGCCGTAGGGGGTTCCTACGAGCAGTACTTC
J gene: TRBJ2-7; V gene: TRBV27; clone size: NA; D gene: NA; CDR3 protein: CASSFRYRTYEQYF; CDR3 DNA: TGTGCCAGCAGTTTTAGGTACAGAACCTACGAGCAGTACTTC